One sample yielded the 28 T cell receptor beta chains listed below, sequenced in a study of shared clonotypes between healthy human individuals. The method was immunoSEQ multiplex PCR; TCRdb's version includes in-frame clones alone and lacks a portion of them. This table holds about 110,000 clones, over 65% found once. The sequencing sample was made of memory CD8+ T cells sorted from blood. The subset is: CD45RO+ cells pooled with CCR7-negative TemRA cells. The source of these receptors is a woman aged 25 to 39 in good health.

This chain uses TRBV7-9 with TRBJ2-7; 9 bases line up with TRBD1. J was trimmed by 0 bases and V by 6 bases; bases with no gene match: 6. The length of the CDR3 is 15 residues. Germline V lookup: CDR1 SEHNR, CDR2 FQNEAQ (reference sequence). CDR3 sequence (DNA): TGTGCCAGCAGTCCTGCGGGACAGGGCTCCTACGAGCAGTACTTC. Its protein is CASSPAGQGSYEQYF. The whole variable domain, filled in from reference TRBV7-9 and TRBJ2-7, reads DTGVSQNPRHKITKRGQNVTFRCDPISEHNRLYWYRQTLGQGPEFLTYFQNEAQLEKSRLLSDRFSAERPKGSFSTLEIQRTEQGDSAMYLCASSPAGQGSYEQYFGPGTRLTVT.

This sequence joins TRBV6-6 and TRBJ2-4; D may be TRBD2 (6 bases). The CDR3 is made up of 14 amino acids. V lost 4 bases and J 2 bases, leaving 9 bases between the germline ends. Germline-derived CDR1 and CDR2 are MNHNY and SVGAGI (reference sequence). The DNA of the CDR3 is TGTGCCAGCAGTTTGGGCGGGACCAAAAACATTCAGTACTTC. This gives the protein CASSLGGTKNIQYF.

The V call is TRBV13, the J call TRBJ2-3; 11 bases match TRBD2. CDR3 length equals 16 residues. Trimming took 5 bases from V and 2 from J; bases not matched to a gene: 6. Per the germline V gene, CDR1 is PRHDT and CDR2 is FYEKMQ (reference sequence). The CDR3 sequence is CASSGGLAETTDTQYF. For the CDR3, the DNA is TGTGCCAGCAGCGGGGGACTAGCGGAAACCACAGATACGCAGTATTTT.

On this clone: A far bigger clonotype differs at one base, so this is likely a read error. The gene calls are TRBV27 and TRBJ2-7, with D maybe TRBD1 (5 bases). The CDR3 sequence is 13 residues long. Germline V gene data show CDR1 as MNHEY and CDR2 as SMNVEV (reference sequence). CDR3 nucleotide sequence: TGTGCCAACAGTTTAACAGGATTTTACGAGCAGTACTTC. Translation: CANSLTGFYEQYF.

The rearrangement joins TRBV19 to TRBJ2-1, with TRBD2 matching 14 bases. Trimming cost V 5 bases and J 2 bases; bases outside gene matches: 8. The V gene's germline CDR1 is LNHDA and CDR2 SQIVND (reference sequence). CDR3 length: 18 amino acids. The DNA of the CDR3 is TGTGCCAGTAGTCCCGGGACTAGCGGGAGTGGGACCTACAATGAGCAGTTCTTC. Translation: CASSPGTSGSGTYNEQFF.

The chain joins TRBV9 to TRBJ1-1, with D tentatively TRBD1 (5 bases). Germline-derived CDR1 and CDR2 are SGDLS and YYNGEE. Trimming took off 4 bases at V and 4 bases at J, with 14 bases between the two ends. The CDR3 consists of 14 residues. CDR3: CASSPWGTGTEAFF. The DNA of the CDR3 is TGTGCCAGCAGCCCATGGGGGACCGGCACTGAAGCTTTCTTT.

This clone was observed a handful of times. V is TRBV28 and J is TRBJ2-5; 11 bases line up with TRBD2. V was pared by 7 bases and J by 6 bases, with 13 bases of the junction left unmatched. The CDR3 has 16 amino acids. Germline lookup yields CDR1 MDHEN and CDR2 SYDVKM. The CDR3 DNA reads as TGTGCCAGCAACCTGGGGCCTAGCGGGGGGCCCCAGACCCAGTACTTC. Protein sequence: CASNLGPSGGPQTQYF.

This chain connects TRBV2 to TRBJ2-1; possible D gene TRBD2, 5 bases. The germline CDR1 and CDR2 sequences are SNHLY and FYNNEI. V was cut by 3 bases and J by 5 bases, with 14 bases left in between. This CDR3 has 15 residues. DNA for the CDR3: TGTGCCAGCAGTGAGAGGGATATTACTAACAATGAGCAGTTCTTC. Encoded protein: CASSERDITNNEQFF.

At least ten counts were recorded for this clone. The rearrangement uses TRBV6-1 and TRBJ2-7, with 9 bases matching TRBD2. The CDR3 is 16 residues long. CDR1 is MNHNS, CDR2 SASEGT, per germline. V shed 4 bases and J 0 bases; nucleotides not matched to a gene: 7. The CDR3 protein is CASSATSGDSSYEQYF. CDR3 DNA sequence: TGTGCCAGCAGTGCGACTAGCGGAGACAGCTCCTACGAGCAGTACTTC.

This clone was found once. V gene TRBV28 combines with J gene TRBJ1-5; TRBD1 is a possible D gene (6 bases). This CDR3 comprises 17 residues. Germline assignment: CDR1 MDHEN and CDR2 SYDVKM. Trimming cost V 4 bases and J 1 base, with 17 bases left between them. The CDR3 is CASSSDLGGLSNQPQHF. In nucleotides, the CDR3 is TGTGCCAGCAGTTCTGACCTGGGGGGGCTCAGCAATCAGCCCCAGCATTTT.

The chain couples TRBV7-9 to TRBJ2-7; either TRBD1 or TRBD2 may supply D (5 bases each). V was shortened by 4 bases and J by 5 bases, with 15 bases between the two germline ends. Germline V gives CDR1 SEHNR, CDR2 FQNEAQ (reference sequence). This CDR3 has 14 residues. The CDR3: CASSYGTQSDEQYF. CDR3 nucleotides: TGTGCCAGCAGCTACGGGACCCAAAGCGACGAGCAGTACTTC. Variable domain in full (rest from reference TRBV7-9 and TRBJ2-7): DTGVSQNPRHKITKRGQNVTFRCDPISEHNRLYWYRQTLGQGPEFLTYFQNEAQLEKSRLLSDRFSAERPKGSFSTLEIQRTEQGDSAMYLCASSYGTQSDEQYFGPGTRLTVT.

CDR3 sequence (DNA): TGTGCCAGTCTCACACCATACTCCTACAATGAGCAGTTCTTC. It encodes CASLTPYSYNEQFF. J is TRBJ2-1 and V is TRBV28; D gene ambiguous. V was clipped by 9 bases and J by 0 bases, with 12 bases between them. Germline loops: CDR1 MDHEN, CDR2 SYDVKM. The CDR3 runs to 14 residues.

Note on this clone: Other DNA sequences in this sample translate to the same CDR3. The chain combines TRBV7-9 with TRBJ2-1; D may be TRBD2 (5 bases). The CDR3 spans 16 residues. V was clipped by 5 bases and J by 2 bases, with 16 bases between them. Germline values: CDR1 SEHNR, CDR2 FQNEAQ (reference sequence). The CDR3 loop is CASSPRGGSAYNEQFF. The CDR3, as DNA: TGTGCCAGCAGCCCCCGGGGTGGGAGCGCCTACAATGAGCAGTTCTTC.

The chain has TRBV7-3 and TRBJ2-3; tentative D call: TRBD2 (6 bases). CDR3 length equals 15 residues. Trimming took 2 bases from V and 2 from J, leaving 11 bases between them. The V gene's germline CDR1 is SGHTA and CDR2 FQGTGA. CDR3 residues: CASSLGGALTDTQYF. The CDR3 region has the DNA TGTGCCAGCAGCTTAGGCGGGGCCCTCACAGATACGCAGTATTTT.

The chain employs TRBV5-1 and TRBJ2-7, with D possibly being TRBD1 (6 bases). Germline V gives CDR1 SGHRS, CDR2 YFSETQ. V was trimmed by 7 bases and J by 5 bases, leaving 22 bases between them. This CDR3 comprises 15 residues. The CDR3, as DNA: TGCGCCAGCCAGGCCCTCCCAGGGGCTAAGAACGAGCAGTACTTC. Amino acid sequence: CASQALPGAKNEQYF.

This clone was seen a single time. The genes are TRBV21-1 and TRBJ2-7; whether TRBD1, the table's D call, matches the DNA was not checked. TRBV21-1 is recorded as a pseudogene. CDR3 length: 14 residues. CDR3 bases: TGTGCCAGCAGTTTGGACAGGGGGCGATACGAGCAGTACTTC. It yields the protein CASSLDRGRYEQYF.

The gene calls are TRBV11-2 and TRBJ1-3; unclear D gene. This CDR3 spans 14 amino acids. Germline assignment: CDR1 SGHAT and CDR2 FQNNGV. The V gene lost 5 bases and the J gene lost 1 base, with 9 bases spanning the gap. The CDR3 region is CASSRRGSGNTIYF. As DNA, the CDR3 is TGTGCCAGCAGCCGGCGGGGATCTGGAAACACCATATATTTT.

The CDR3: CASSELLPATFSYEQYF. CDR3 bases: TGTGCCAGCAGTGAACTTTTACCGGCGACCTTCTCCTACGAGCAGTACTTC. This chain connects TRBV2 to TRBJ2-7; D not certain. V lost 2 bases and J 0 bases, leaving 17 bases between the germline ends. The germline V gene encodes CDR1 SNHLY and CDR2 FYNNEI. This CDR3 contains 17 residues.

The chain has TRBV5-1 and TRBJ2-7, with D perhaps matching TRBD1 (5 bases). The CDR3 length is 13 residues. Between the trimmed V and J ends, which lost 3 bases and 2 bases, there was a span of 9 bases. Per the germline V gene, CDR1 is SGHRS and CDR2 is YFSETQ. The CDR3 spells CASSSDSTYEQYF. The DNA of the CDR3 is TGCGCCAGCAGCTCTGACAGTACCTACGAGCAGTACTTC.

The gene calls are TRBV6-1 and TRBJ1-5, with TRBD1 matching over 8 bases. The CDR3 has 15 amino acids. V lost 4 bases and J lost 4; bases outside the gene matches: 6. Germline V gene sequence: CDR1 MNHNS, CDR2 SASEGT. The CDR3 region has the DNA TGTGCCAGCAGTGCCGCAGGGGGCGGGAATCAGCCCCAGCATTTT. Protein: CASSAAGGGNQPQHF.

This chain connects TRBV18 to TRBJ2-7; 11 nucleotides line up with TRBD1. This CDR3 contains 16 residues. Per the germline V gene, CDR1 is KGHSH and CDR2 is LQKENI. Losses at the gene ends were 2 bases for V and 4 bases for J; bases not matched to a gene: 7. The CDR3 loop is CASSPTGTGGMYEQYF. CDR3 in DNA: TGTGCCAGCTCACCAACCGGGACAGGGGGTATGTACGAGCAGTACTTC.

This chain links TRBV19 with TRBJ2-7; 9 bases line up with TRBD1. Germline CDR1 is LNHDA and CDR2 is SQIVND (reference sequence). V was clipped by 6 bases and J by 6 bases; unmatched bases: 9. CDR3 length: 14 residues. CDR3 region: CASRRGQGLVEQYF. The CDR3 nucleotides are TGTGCCAGTAGACGGGGACAGGGTCTGGTCGAGCAGTACTTC.

The chain carries TRBV4-1 and TRBJ2-7, with D possibly matching TRBD1 (6 bases). The CDR3 consists of 15 residues. V was cut by 0 bases and J by 0 bases, with 9 bases left in between. In germline, CDR1 is MGHRA, CDR2 YSYEKL. The CDR3 reads CASSQESGVSYEQYF. DNA for the CDR3: TGCGCCAGCAGCCAAGAATCAGGGGTCTCCTACGAGCAGTACTTC.

The rearrangement uses TRBV6-5 and TRBJ1-5; TRBD1 might be the D (5 bases). The CDR3 has 13 amino acids. Trimming removed 6 bases at V and 9 bases at J, with 15 bases between. From germline, CDR1 is MNHEY and CDR2 SVGAGI. The CDR3 DNA follows: TGTGCCAGCAGGGAAGGCAGGGTCGGGCCCCAGCATTTT. Translated, it gives CASREGRVGPQHF.

The CDR3 loop is CASSRDSGVSYEQYF. CDR3 bases: TGTGCCAGCAGCCGCGACTCTGGAGTTTCCTACGAGCAGTACTTC. The chain joins TRBV28 to TRBJ2-7; D is unclear. The V end lost 6 bases, the J end lost 1 base, and 16 bases lay between the germline ends. CDR1 is MDHEN and CDR2 is SYDVKM in the germline V gene. CDR3 length: 15 amino acids.

The chain has TRBV10-3 and TRBJ1-4, with no clear D. Germline values: CDR1 ENHRY, CDR2 SYGVKD. The CDR3 has 15 amino acids. V was pared by 6 bases and J by 2 bases, with 13 bases between. The chain's CDR3 is CAIRSAGATNEKLFF. The CDR3 DNA reads TGTGCCATCAGATCGGCCGGAGCTACTAATGAAAAACTGTTTTTT.

The chain recombines TRBV4-2 with TRBJ1-2; a possible D gene is TRBD1 (5 bases). This CDR3 region has 13 residues. CDR1 and CDR2 from the germline V gene are LGHNA and YNFKEQ. The V end was cut by 6 bases, the J end by 7 bases, with 15 bases between. The CDR3 is CASSEIGGGGYTF. The CDR3 region has the DNA TGTGCCAGCAGTGAAATCGGGGGGGGTGGCTACACCTTC.

This CDR3 is CASSLDLWTGFNYEQYF. CDR3 in DNA: TGTGCCAGCAGCTTAGATCTCTGGACAGGCTTCAACTACGAGCAGTACTTC. The chain carries TRBV11-2 and TRBJ2-7, with TRBD1 matching over 7 bases. CDR3 length: 17 amino acids. The V and J ends lost 0 bases and 3 bases, in that order; junction bases with no gene match: 11. From germline, CDR1 is SGHAT and CDR2 FQNNGV.